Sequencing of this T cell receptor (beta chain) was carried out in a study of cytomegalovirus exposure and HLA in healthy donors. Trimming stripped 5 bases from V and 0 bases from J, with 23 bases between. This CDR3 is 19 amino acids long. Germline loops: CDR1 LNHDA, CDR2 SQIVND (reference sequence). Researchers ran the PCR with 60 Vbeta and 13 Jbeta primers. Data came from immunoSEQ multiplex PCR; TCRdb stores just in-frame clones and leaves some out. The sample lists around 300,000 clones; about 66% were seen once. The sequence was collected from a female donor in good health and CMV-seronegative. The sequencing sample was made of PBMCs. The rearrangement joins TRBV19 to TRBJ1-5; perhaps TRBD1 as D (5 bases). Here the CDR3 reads CASSPYGALTDYSNQPQHF. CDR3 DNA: TGTGCCAGTAGTCCCTATGGGGCACTGACAGATTATAGCAATCAGCCCCAGCATTTT.